This T cell receptor (beta chain) was found in a study of regulatory T cells in long-lasting Graves disease. This clonotype was picked up many times. Sequencing libraries for TCR beta were prepared with iRepertoire HTBI primers and Arm-PCR of CDR3 regions. TCRdb analysed the multiplex PCR reads with MiXCR anew, one entry per CDR3 protein. The sample records hundreds of thousands of distinct CDR3 sequences, approximately 15% being singletons. Described time point: newly diagnosed GD, antithyroid drugs for less than 3 months. With RNA extracted from PBMCs as input, the TCR library was made. From germline, CDR1 is SQVTM and CDR2 ANQGSEA. Trimming took off 7 bases at V and 1 base at J, with 9 bases between the two ends. The CDR3 runs 12 residues. A further study also used this sample, focusing on T cells in Graves' hyperthyroidism and ophthalmopathy. From that report: TCR CDR3 underwent first-round RT-PCR with the HTBI primer set. Ophthalmopathy, which appeared later, was predicted by the model a median approximately 6.7 months before onset.

This chain links TRBV29-1 with TRBJ2-3; possible D gene TRBD1, 6 bases. This clonotype originated in a woman in her thirties with Graves disease. The sample consisted of peripheral blood mononuclear cells (PBMCs), taken at new diagnosis, from a patient treated with antithyroid drugs. The CDR3 spells CSGRQGTDTQYF. DNA of the CDR3: TGCAGCGGGAGACAGGGCACAGATACGCAGTATTTT.